These 19 T cell receptor beta chains came from one sample sequenced in a study of control samples from healthy donors and cancer patients (dated by TCRdb to about 2020). The method was the immunoSEQ multiplex PCR assay. TCRdb's version of the immuneACCESS table is confined to in-frame rearrangements and falls short of the full clone set. An unresolved V gene accounts for under half of the shortfall where checked; the remainder is of unknown origin. The sample table shows about 100,000 clones, and approximately 84% are seen once. Roughly 6.5% of the sample is held by the ten biggest clonotypes. Specimen: blood. The receptors here all came from a man younger than 35 in good health.

This clone has only a few counts. This chain connects TRBV11-3 to TRBJ2-3; TRBD1 is a possible D gene (6 bases). Germline V gene sequence: CDR1 SGHNT, CDR2 YENEEA. CDR3 size: 14 residues. V lost 4 bases and J 1 base, leaving 9 bases between the germline ends. CDR3 nucleotides: TGTGCCAGCAGCTCCCGACAGGGCACAGATACGCAGTATTTT. This sequence encodes CASSSRQGTDTQYF.

The chain is built from TRBV6-4 and TRBJ1-6; the D gene is possibly TRBD1 (6 bases). The CDR3 sequence is 16 residues long. Trimming stripped 8 bases from V and 7 bases from J, with 21 bases between. CDR1 MRHNA and CDR2 SNTAGT come from the germline V gene. The CDR3: CASAGGHQEGNSPLHF. CDR3 DNA: TGTGCCAGCGCGGGGGGGCACCAGGAGGGGAATTCACCCCTCCACTTT.

This clone has a handful of counts. V gene TRBV7-6 combines with J gene TRBJ2-3; 9 bases are a match to TRBD2. The CDR3 has 18 amino acids. J gave up 4 bases and V 2 bases, and 13 bases lay outside the gene matches. Germline V gene lookup returns CDR1 SGHVS and CDR2 FNYEAQ. The CDR3 DNA sequence: TGTGCCAGCAGCTTACGGTGGGGAGCGGGGGGCCCACCAGATACGCAGTATTTT. This codes for CASSLRWGAGGPPDTQYF.

The rearrangement uses TRBV5-8 and TRBJ1-5; D call uncertain. From germline, CDR1 is SGHTS and CDR2 YDEGEE. Trimming removed 7 bases at V and 3 bases at J, with 17 bases between. The CDR3 has 15 residues. The CDR3 bases are TGTGCCAGCCAGCTTTTAGGGCAGAACAATCAGCCCCAGCATTTT. Translating gives CASQLLGQNNQPQHF.

The chain recombines TRBV9 with TRBJ1-2; D ambiguous. Germline lookup yields CDR1 SGDLS and CDR2 YYNGEE. This CDR3 contains 10 residues. V was clipped by 3 bases and J by 8 bases, with 5 bases between them. DNA for the CDR3: TGTGCCAGCAGCGGCCCCGGCTACACCTTC. It is translated as CASSGPGYTF.

The chain has TRBV13 and TRBJ2-3; no definite D call. There are 14 residues in the CDR3. CDR1 and CDR2 from the germline V gene are PRHDT and FYEKMQ (reference sequence). The V gene lost 4 bases and the J gene lost 6 bases, with 14 bases spanning the gap. The CDR3 DNA follows: TGTGCCAGCAGCTACACAACTTCAACGGATACGCAGTATTTT. It is translated as CASSYTTSTDTQYF.

The sample holds one count of this clone. The chain employs TRBV9 and TRBJ2-3, with TRBD2 identical over 7 bases. The CDR3 is 19 residues long. Trimming at V came to 6 bases and at J to 0 bases, leaving 19 bases not matched to a gene. Per germline, CDR1 SGDLS and CDR2 YYNGEE. The CDR3 loop is CASTPDGQGLDPSTDTQYF. In DNA, the CDR3 is TGTGCCAGCACCCCTGACGGCCAAGGACTAGACCCTAGCACAGATACGCAGTATTTT.

The gene calls are TRBV5-1 and TRBJ2-3; 8 bases match TRBD2. Germline values: CDR1 SGHRS, CDR2 YFSETQ. The J segment lost 4 bases and the V segment lost 4 bases, leaving 14 bases of the junction unmatched. CDR3 length equals 17 residues. The CDR3 sequence: CASSPRSGGAVADTQYF. For the CDR3, the DNA is TGCGCCAGCAGCCCCCGTTCGGGGGGGGCTGTGGCAGATACGCAGTATTTT.

The CDR3 coding sequence is TGTGCCAGCAGTTTGGGTGAGCAGTTCTTC. Amino acid sequence: CASSLGEQFF. The J gene is TRBJ2-1, the V gene TRBV2, with D unresolved. The CDR3 extends over 10 amino acids. Germline V gene data show CDR1 as SNHLY and CDR2 as FYNNEI. V was cut by 5 bases and J by 9 bases, with 5 bases left in between. Together with reference TRBV2 and TRBJ2-1, the CDR3 gives the full variable domain: EPEVTQTPSHQVTQMGQEVILRCVPISNHLYFYWYRQILGQKVEFLVSFYNNEISEKSEIFDDQFSVERPDGSNFTLKIRSTKLEDSAMYFCASSLGEQFFGPGTRLTVL.

V usage is TRBV5-5 and J usage is TRBJ2-3; 7 bases match TRBD1. Germline V gene sequence: CDR1 SGHKS, CDR2 YYEKEE (reference sequence). V shed 4 bases and J 0 bases; nucleotides not matched to a gene: 14. The length of the CDR3 is 18 residues. The chain's CDR3 is CASSQSLTGKRSTDTQYF. The DNA of the CDR3 is TGTGCCAGCAGCCAATCTCTGACAGGGAAGAGGAGCACAGATACGCAGTATTTT.

This clone was picked up a small number of times. The gene calls are TRBV28 and TRBJ1-2; possibly TRBD1 for D (6 bases). This CDR3 has 13 residues. Trimming took off 5 bases at V and 6 bases at J, with 13 bases between the two ends. Germline V CDR1 and CDR2: MDHEN, SYDVKM. The CDR3 loop is CASSPQGRDGYTF. CDR3 nucleotide sequence: TGTGCCAGCAGTCCCCAGGGGAGGGATGGCTACACCTTC.

This chain joins TRBV6-2 or TRBV6-3 and TRBJ2-7; D might be TRBD1 or TRBD2, each matching 5 bases. The CDR3 is 13 residues long. Germline CDR1 is MNHEY and CDR2 is SVGEGT. V lost 2 bases and J lost 9, with 14 bases in between. The CDR3 reads CASSYEGKNMQYF. The CDR3 DNA sequence: TGTGCCAGCAGTTACGAGGGGAAAAATATGCAGTACTTC.

The chain combines TRBV28 with TRBJ1-4, with D unclear. This CDR3 is 15 amino acids long. The germline V and J ends were trimmed by 6 bases and 8 bases, with 19 bases remaining between them. Germline CDR1 and CDR2: MDHEN and SYDVKM. This chain's CDR3 is CASSPLLGPREKLFF. CDR3 in DNA: TGTGCCAGCAGCCCTCTCCTAGGGCCCCGCGAAAAACTGTTTTTT.

V and J are TRBV28 and TRBJ2-2; TRBD1 is a possible D gene (5 bases). Germline V lookup: CDR1 MDHEN, CDR2 SYDVKM. V lost 2 bases and J 5 bases, leaving 12 bases between the germline ends. This CDR3 comprises 15 residues. The CDR3 reads CASSLSLRGTGELFF. The DNA for the CDR3 is TGTGCCAGCAGTTTAAGCCTTAGGGGTACCGGGGAGCTGTTTTTT.

CDR3: CASSQYVGTGELFF. The DNA for the CDR3 is TGTGCCAGCAGCCAGTATGTCGGAACCGGGGAGCTGTTTTTT. The chain combines TRBV14 with TRBJ2-2, with D hard to call. The germline V gene has CDR1 SGHDN and CDR2 FVKESK. Trimming took 3 bases from V and 5 from J, leaving 10 bases between them. The CDR3 has 14 residues. Looking up the rest from reference TRBV14 and TRBJ2-2 gives the full variable domain: EAGVTQFPSHSVIEKGQTVTLRCDPISGHDNLYWYRRVMGKEIKFLLHFVKESKQDESGMPNNRFLAERTGGTYSTLKVQPAELEDSGVYFCASSQYVGTGELFFGEGSRLTVL.

The CDR3 DNA is TGTGCCAGCAGCTTTTTCTTGGCGGGAAATTCACCCCTCCACTTT. Its translation: CASSFFLAGNSPLHF. J is TRBJ1-6 and V is TRBV5-4; D ambiguous. Between the trimmed V and J ends, which lost 2 bases and 7 bases, there was a span of 13 bases. The CDR3 totals 15 residues. CDR1 is SGHNT and CDR2 is YYREEE in the germline V gene (reference sequence).

This sequence joins TRBV4-2 and TRBJ2-7; D ambiguous. Per the germline V gene, CDR1 is LGHNA and CDR2 is YNFKEQ. Trimming pared 0 bases from V and 7 bases from J, leaving 10 bases between. CDR3 length: 13 residues. The CDR3 reads CASSQEVLREQYF. CDR3 bases: TGTGCCAGCAGCCAAGAGGTGCTACGAGAGCAGTACTTC.

The genes are TRBV6-4 and TRBJ2-2; D is unresolved. The CDR3 spans 14 residues. The ends were cut back, 2 bases at V and 4 bases at J, with 8 bases in the middle. Germline loops: CDR1 MRHNA, CDR2 SNTAGT. CDR3 in DNA: TGTGCCAGCAGTGACAGGGTGGGCACCGGGGAGCTGTTTTTT. It specifies CASSDRVGTGELFF.

Details on this clone: This likely comes from a read error, as the CDR3 has no conserved phenylalanine or tryptophan at its end. The limits of the CDR3 on the DNA are not certain, so only TCRdb's listed CDR3 is given. The chain employs TRBV20-1 and TRBJ1-1; the D call in the table, TRBD1, was not verified against the DNA. The CDR3 has 11 amino acids, counting both end residues. In germline, CDR1 is DFQATT, CDR2 SNEGSKA (reference sequence). The CDR3 loop reads CSARVNGAVLT.